The 32 T cell receptor beta chains listed next were all sequenced from one sample in a study of T cells after yellow fever vaccination. One entry per CDR3 protein, called by TCRdb with MiXCR from the 5' RACE reads. The sample holds around 160,000 distinct CDR3 sequences; about 7% are singletons and the top ten take 2.5%. The specimen was CD4+ T cells sorted from PBMCs, collected around 5 days after the first yellow fever vaccination. The source is a man younger than 30 who received the YFV17D yellow fever vaccine.

This clonotype was counted ten times or more. The chain recombines TRBV5-1 with TRBJ2-3, with 8 bases fitting TRBD2. The germline gives CDR1 SGHRS, CDR2 YFSETQ. The length of the CDR3 is 16 residues. V dropped 0 bases and J dropped 5; count of bases not matched to a gene: 8. CDR3: CASSLAARTSGDTQYF. The CDR3 nucleotides are TGCGCCAGCAGCTTGGCCGCTCGAACTAGCGGAGATACGCAGTATTTT.

The chain employs TRBV7-8 and TRBJ2-1; 10 nucleotides align to TRBD2. V lost 4 bases, J lost 1 base, and 7 bases stayed unmatched. The germline V gene encodes CDR1 SGHVS and CDR2 FQNEAQ. The CDR3 loop spans 17 amino acids. DNA for the CDR3: TGTGCCAGCAGCTCGAAAACTAGCGGGATATCCTACAATGAGCAGTTCTTC. Its translation is CASSSKTSGISYNEQFF. Combining the CDR3 with reference TRBV7-8 and TRBJ2-1 gives the whole variable domain GAGVSQSPRYKVAKRGQDVALRCDPISGHVSLFWYQQALGQGPEFLTYFQNEAQLDKSGLPSDRFFAERPEGSVSTLKIQRTQQEDSAVYLCASSSKTSGISYNEQFFGPGTRLTVL.

This clonotype has a count of ten or more. The CDR3 DNA sequence: TGTGCCAGCAGCGTCGACAGGTCAAACGAGCAGTACGTC. Amino acid sequence: CASSVDRSNEQYV. The V call is TRBV7-8, the J call TRBJ2-7; a weak D match, TRBD1 (6 bases). CDR1 is SGHVS, CDR2 FQNEAQ, per germline. There are 13 residues in the CDR3. Deletions cut 5 bases from V and 5 bases from J, with 13 bases between.

The chain has TRBV12-3 or TRBV12-4 and TRBJ2-3; maybe TRBD1 (6 bases). V was cut by 3 bases and J by 9 bases, with 19 bases left in between. CDR3 length equals 15 residues. The CDR3 here is CASSLLTGSIITQYF. The CDR3 DNA is TGTGCCAGCAGTTTGCTGACAGGTTCAATAATCACGCAGTATTTT.

Many counts were recorded for this clonotype. DNA for the CDR3: TGTGCCAGCAGTTCCGACAGGGGTCGAGAGACCCAGTACTTC. Its translation: CASSSDRGRETQYF. This sequence joins TRBV7-2 and TRBJ2-5; 8 positions agree with TRBD1. V was clipped by 6 bases and J by 4 bases; unmatched bases: 7. Germline V CDR1 and CDR2: SGHTA, FQGNSA. The CDR3 runs to 14 residues.

This clonotype was counted only a few times. The V call is TRBV12-3 or TRBV12-4, the J call TRBJ2-2; D is unresolved. The CDR3 totals 13 residues. V lost 6 bases, J lost 6 bases, and 11 bases lay in between. The CDR3 loop is CASSPHESGELFF. The CDR3 region has the DNA TGTGCCAGCAGCCCGCACGAGTCCGGGGAGCTGTTTTTT.

The table lists this clonotype with many counts. The chain couples TRBV5-8 to TRBJ2-7; D possibly uses TRBD1 or TRBD2 (5 bases each). Germline CDR1 reads SGHTS; CDR2 reads YDEGEE. This CDR3 is 14 amino acids long. Trimming shortened V by 6 bases and J by 5 bases, and 18 bases separated the two germline ends. The CDR3 region is CASTRWGTGDEQYF. CDR3 coding DNA: TGTGCCAGCACCAGGTGGGGGACGGGCGACGAGCAGTACTTC.

This clonotype has ten or more counts. V and J are TRBV24-1 and TRBJ2-1; 8 nucleotides match TRBD2. Germline assignment: CDR1 KGHDR and CDR2 SFDVKD. The CDR3 has 16 amino acids. The V and J ends lost 2 bases and 1 base, in that order; junction bases with no gene match: 3. For the CDR3, the DNA is TGTGCCACCAGTGATTCACTAGCGGCGTCCTACAATGAGCAGTTCTTC. It codes for CATSDSLAASYNEQFF.

With respect to this clonotype: A read error may explain this, as a much larger clone is one base away. The CDR3 DNA follows: TGTGCCCGCAGTTTATCCCCAGGGTGGTATAATTCACCCCTCCACTTT. Its protein is CARSLSPGWYNSPLHF. V and J are TRBV27 and TRBJ1-6, with D perhaps TRBD1 (5 bases). This CDR3 comprises 16 residues. Germline V gene sequence: CDR1 MNHEY, CDR2 SMNVEV (reference sequence).

This clonotype was seen a few times. J is TRBJ1-4 and V is TRBV5-5, with D unresolved. CDR1 and CDR2 (germline): SGHKS, YYEKEE (reference sequence). CDR3 size: 15 residues. V was pared by 5 bases and J by 0 bases, with 11 bases between. DNA of the CDR3: TGTGCCAGCAGTACCCGAATTGCAACTAATGAAAAACTGTTTTTT. Translating gives CASSTRIATNEKLFF.

This clonotype was detected a few times. The genes are TRBV11-2 and TRBJ2-3; 9 bases are a match to TRBD2. The CDR3 length is 17 residues. The germline CDR1 and CDR2 sequences are SGHAT and FQNNGV. V lost 5 bases to trimming and J lost 4 bases; unmatched junction nucleotides: 13. Written as DNA, the CDR3 is TGTGCCAGCAGCCCGTGGGTGCGGGGGGGAGAATCAGATACGCAGTATTTT. It is translated as CASSPWVRGGESDTQYF. Combining the CDR3 with reference TRBV11-2 and TRBJ2-3 gives the whole variable domain EAGVAQSPRYKIIEKRQSVAFWCNPISGHATLYWYQQILGQGPKLLIQFQNNGVVDDSQLPKDRFSAERLKGVDSTLKIQPAKLEDSAVYLCASSPWVRGGESDTQYFGPGTRLTVL.

This clonotype turned up a few times. The chain has TRBV5-1 and TRBJ1-6; TRBD1 might be the D (5 bases). Germline lookup yields CDR1 SGHRS and CDR2 YFSETQ. Trimming took off 4 bases at V and 9 bases at J, with 11 bases between the two ends. This CDR3 spans 13 amino acids. The CDR3 protein is CASSVKGASPLHF. CDR3 coding DNA: TGCGCCAGCAGCGTAAAAGGGGCTTCACCCCTCCACTTT.

This clonotype was detected ten times or more. V is TRBV12-3 or TRBV12-4 and J is TRBJ1-1; 8 bases agree with TRBD1. Trimming removed 5 bases from V and 0 bases from J; junction bases left unmatched: 8. CDR3 length equals 16 residues. The CDR3 DNA is TGTGCCAGCAGTGCCAACCCGGGACAGGTGAACACTGAAGCTTTCTTT. Translation: CASSANPGQVNTEAFF.

The genes are TRBV5-5 and TRBJ1-6; no definite D call. Trimming stripped 3 bases from V and 6 bases from J, with 16 bases between. CDR3 length: 16 amino acids. Germline CDR1 SGHKS, CDR2 YYEKEE (reference sequence). CDR3 region: CASSSNPQASNSPLHF. In nucleotides, the CDR3 is TGTGCCAGCAGCTCCAACCCCCAAGCGTCTAATTCACCCCTCCACTTT.

This clonotype was picked up many times. J is TRBJ2-7 and V is TRBV7-3; 8 nucleotides agree with TRBD2. Looked up from germline, CDR1 is SGHTA and CDR2 is FQGTGA. With V trimmed by 5 bases and J by 5 bases, 8 bases remained unmatched. The CDR3 sequence is 14 residues long. CDR3: CASSPFAGGDEQYF. CDR3 bases: TGTGCCAGCAGCCCTTTTGCGGGGGGCGACGAGCAGTACTTC.

This clonotype was seen only a few times. The chain uses TRBV5-1 and TRBJ2-2; 7 bases line up with TRBD2. Germline assignment: CDR1 SGHRS and CDR2 YFSETQ. The CDR3 consists of 15 residues. After removal of 0 bases from V and 6 bases from J, the junction contained 5 bases not matched to a gene. The CDR3 reads CASSLEPGGPGELFF. As DNA, the CDR3 is TGCGCCAGCAGCTTGGAACCGGGGGGACCCGGGGAGCTGTTTTTT.

Ten or more counts support this clonotype. This chain connects TRBV4-1 to TRBJ2-1; D is tentatively TRBD1 or TRBD2 (5 bases each). The CDR3 has 16 residues. With 4 bases removed from V and 6 bases from J, the gap between germline ends came to 19 bases. The germline V gene encodes CDR1 MGHRA and CDR2 YSYEKL. CDR3 protein: CASSPAGAAAGNEQFF. The CDR3 coding sequence is TGCGCCAGCAGCCCCGCCGGGGCAGCCGCGGGCAATGAGCAGTTCTTC.

The chain recombines TRBV7-2 with TRBJ1-6; D is unclear. V dropped 4 bases and J dropped 8 bases, with 9 bases sitting between them. This CDR3 has 13 amino acids. CDR1 is SGHTA, CDR2 FQGNSA, per germline. CDR3 nucleotides: TGTGCCAGCAGCTCGGACGGGTATTCACCCCTCCACTTT. It translates to CASSSDGYSPLHF.

The table lists this clonotype with many counts. This rearrangement joins TRBV4-2 to TRBJ2-1; 7 bases fit TRBD2. Looked up from germline, CDR1 is LGHNA and CDR2 is YNFKEQ. The CDR3 runs to 16 residues. J lost 8 bases, V lost 4 bases, and 14 bases had no gene match. As DNA, the CDR3 is TGTGCCAGCAGCCGAAAAGGACTAGATGGTTTCGATGAGCAGTTCTTC. The encoded protein is CASSRKGLDGFDEQFF.

This clonotype occurred many times. The J gene is TRBJ1-1, the V gene TRBV5-1, with TRBD1 as a possible D gene (5 bases). Germline CDR1 SGHRS, CDR2 YFSETQ. The CDR3 extends over 14 amino acids. Between the trimmed V and J ends, which lost 7 bases and 4 bases, there was a span of 17 bases. CDR3 bases: TGCGCCAGCCGCCGGGCAGGGACCTCCACTGAAGCTTTCTTT. It is translated as CASRRAGTSTEAFF.

The chain employs TRBV7-2 and TRBJ2-5, with D hard to call. The germline V and J ends were trimmed by 1 base and 6 bases, with 9 bases remaining between them. The CDR3 extends over 13 amino acids. Germline CDR1 reads SGHTA; CDR2 reads FQGNSA. As DNA, the CDR3 is TGTGCCAGCAGCTTAGAAGGCCTCCAGACCCAGTACTTC. Encoded protein: CASSLEGLQTQYF.

The rearrangement joins TRBV20-1 to TRBJ2-2, with D possibly called TRBD1 or TRBD2 (6 bases each). Germline V lookup: CDR1 DFQATT, CDR2 SNEGSKA (reference sequence). V gave up 1 base and J gave up 4 bases, with 16 bases separating them. CDR3 length: 16 residues. CDR3: CSARVTGGAVTGELFF. CDR3 DNA: TGCAGTGCTAGAGTAACCGGGGGCGCGGTCACCGGGGAGCTGTTTTTT.

This clonotype was observed at least ten times. V usage is TRBV14 and J usage is TRBJ2-1, with D maybe TRBD2 (6 bases). Trimming removed 3 bases from V and 4 bases from J, with 10 bases in between. Looked up from germline, CDR1 is SGHDN and CDR2 is FVKESK. CDR3 size: 14 residues. This CDR3 is CASSQGGLYNEQFF. The CDR3 bases are TGTGCCAGCAGCCAGGGGGGACTTTACAATGAGCAGTTCTTC.

The table lists this clonotype with many counts. The chain combines TRBV7-2 with TRBJ1-1; no clear D. The V end was cut by 3 bases, the J end by 5 bases, with 10 bases between. CDR3 length: 13 residues. Per germline, CDR1 SGHTA and CDR2 FQGNSA. The CDR3 spells CASSFGKGTEAFF. The CDR3 nucleotides are TGTGCCAGCAGCTTCGGTAAGGGAACTGAAGCTTTCTTT.

This clonotype has a count of ten or more. The chain uses TRBV29-1 and TRBJ2-2; a possible D gene is TRBD2 (6 bases). V lost 6 bases and J lost 0, with 17 bases in between. CDR3 length: 16 amino acids. CDR1 is SQVTM, CDR2 ANQGSEA, per germline. CDR3 coding DNA: TGCAGCGTGCGGCGTGTCGGGGGATCGAACACCGGGGAGCTGTTTTTT. Translation gives CSVRRVGGSNTGELFF.

Only a few counts were recorded for this clonotype. The V call is TRBV11-1, the J call TRBJ2-1; 8 bases are a match to TRBD2. Germline V gene lookup returns CDR1 SGHAT and CDR2 FQDESV (reference sequence). The CDR3 loop spans 19 amino acids. Trimming at V came to 5 bases and at J to 0 bases, leaving 15 bases not matched to a gene. For the CDR3, the DNA is TGTGCCAGCAGCCCTACATTAAAACGGGGGGGCCTCTCCTACAATGAGCAGTTCTTC. It yields the protein CASSPTLKRGGLSYNEQFF.

The table lists this clonotype with many counts. The genes are TRBV5-5 and TRBJ2-7; the D gene is possibly TRBD1 (5 bases). Per the germline V gene, CDR1 is SGHKS and CDR2 is YYEKEE (reference sequence). The CDR3 extends over 14 amino acids. V was trimmed by 4 bases and J by 2 bases, leaving 13 bases between them. This CDR3 reads CASSPWTPTYEQYF. The CDR3 bases are TGTGCCAGCAGCCCATGGACACCTACCTACGAGCAGTACTTC.

This clonotype was seen repeatedly, ten times or more. The rearrangement uses TRBV20-1 and TRBJ1-2, with a possible D match to TRBD1 (5 bases). In germline, CDR1 is DFQATT, CDR2 SNEGSKA (reference sequence). The V end was cut by 4 bases, the J end by 4 bases, with 13 bases between. The CDR3 sequence is 13 residues long. For the CDR3, the DNA is TGCAGTGCTAAGATTAATGGGGGCTATGGCTACACCTTC. It translates to CSAKINGGYGYTF.

This clonotype was counted ten times or more. The chain couples TRBV19 to TRBJ2-1; D is undetermined. Per germline, CDR1 LNHDA and CDR2 SQIVND (reference sequence). V was clipped by 2 bases and J by 8 bases, with 7 bases between them. CDR3 length equals 12 residues. CDR3: CASSISSYEQFF. In nucleotides, the CDR3 is TGTGCCAGTAGTATATCAAGCTATGAGCAGTTCTTC.

This clonotype came up many times. The chain has TRBV5-1 and TRBJ2-7, with 7 bases identical to TRBD1. Losses at the gene ends were 7 bases for V and 4 bases for J; bases not matched to a gene: 14. CDR1 is SGHRS and CDR2 is YFSETQ in the germline V gene. This CDR3 region has 15 residues. The chain's CDR3 is CASAAQAGGLYEQYF. The CDR3 nucleotides read TGCGCCAGCGCCGCTCAGGCAGGGGGTTTGTACGAGCAGTACTTC.

A single count supports this clonotype. V is TRBV11-2 and J is TRBJ1-5; tentatively, D is TRBD1 (5 bases). This CDR3 contains 14 residues. V dropped 2 bases and J dropped 9 bases, with 14 bases sitting between them. Germline lookup yields CDR1 SGHAT and CDR2 FQNNGV. CDR3 in amino acids: CASSLFMGDLPQHF. CDR3 coding DNA: TGTGCCAGCAGCTTATTTATGGGGGATCTGCCCCAGCATTTT.

This clonotype was counted a few times. The chain has TRBV6-2 or TRBV6-3 and TRBJ2-4; weak D call: TRBD1 (5 bases). V was trimmed by 8 bases and J by 2 bases, leaving 10 bases between them. Germline lookup yields CDR1 MNHEY and CDR2 SVGEGT. CDR3 length equals 13 residues. The CDR3 region is CASRTDTKNIQYF. The CDR3 DNA follows: TGTGCCAGCCGCACGGACACCAAAAACATTCAGTACTTC.